The 25 T cell receptor beta chains below all came from one sample that was sequenced in a study of blood T cell repertoires in COVID-19 (TCRdb year 2020). The library was produced with the immunoSEQ multiplex PCR assay. TCRdb took over this immuneACCESS table, retaining in-frame rearrangements with V and J assigned. Such tables are incomplete; in checked studies, under half of the missing clones stem from an unresolved V gene, and the remainder is unexplained. The sample table records some 90,000 clones; nearly 90% of these occur just once. Under 10% of the sample lies in the top ten. Source material: peripheral blood. Receptors were obtained from a man aged 45 to 65 with acute or convalescent COVID-19.

CDR3 in DNA: TGCGCCAGCAGCACCGGGACAGGGTGGTACGAGCAGTACTTC. Translated, it gives CASSTGTGWYEQYF. The chain carries TRBV5-1 and TRBJ2-7; 9 nucleotides agree with TRBD1. The CDR3 consists of 14 residues. J was trimmed by 4 bases and V by 4 bases; bases with no gene match: 6. CDR1 SGHRS and CDR2 YFSETQ come from the germline V gene. The full variable domain, in which reference TRBV5-1 and TRBJ2-7 provide the parts outside the CDR3, is KAGVTQTPRYLIKTRGQQVTLSCSPISGHRSVSWYQQTPGQGLQFLFEYFSETQRNKGNFPGRFSGRQFSNSRSEMNVSTLELGDSALYLCASSTGTGWYEQYFGPGTRLTVT.

The chain carries TRBV28 and TRBJ1-2; tentative D call: TRBD1 (5 bases). From germline, CDR1 is MDHEN and CDR2 SYDVKM. The CDR3 loop spans 15 amino acids. V dropped 6 bases and J dropped 1 base, with 15 bases sitting between them. Written as DNA, the CDR3 is TGTGCCAGCAGACTAAGACAGACGCTTAACTATGGCTACACCTTC. Its protein product is CASRLRQTLNYGYTF.

This clone appeared a few times. The rearrangement links TRBV4-1 to TRBJ2-7, with TRBD1 matching 9 bases. This CDR3 region has 14 residues. J was trimmed by 3 bases and V by 6 bases; bases with no gene match: 6. Germline CDR1 and CDR2: MGHRA and YSYEKL. The CDR3 sequence is CASSLGTGLYEQYF. CDR3 nucleotides: TGCGCCAGCAGTCTCGGGACAGGGCTCTACGAGCAGTACTTC.

The rearrangement joins TRBV7-9 to TRBJ1-2; possibly TRBD1 for D (6 bases). Looked up from germline, CDR1 is SEHNR and CDR2 is FQNEAQ (reference sequence). V lost 5 bases to trimming and J lost 4 bases, with 17 bases between them. This CDR3 region has 15 residues. The CDR3 DNA reads TGTGCCAGCAGCCAGAGCGACAGGTCTAGCTATGGCTACACCTTC. Its protein is CASSQSDRSSYGYTF.

The rearrangement uses TRBV6-5 and TRBJ1-6; possible D gene TRBD1, 5 bases. The CDR3 totals 13 residues. The germline V and J ends were trimmed by 8 bases and 10 bases, with 15 bases remaining between them. The germline V gene has CDR1 MNHEY and CDR2 SVGAGI. This CDR3 reads CASLGRVDSPLHF. The CDR3 DNA reads TGTGCCAGCCTGGGCAGGGTTGACTCACCCCTCCACTTT.

The chain links TRBV19 to TRBJ2-1; 7 bases are shared with TRBD1. The V gene end was trimmed by 11 bases and the J gene end by 2 bases; junction bases not matched to a gene: 15. CDR1 and CDR2 from the germline V gene are LNHDA and SQIVND (reference sequence). The CDR3 totals 16 residues. CDR3 DNA: TGTGCCCACACGACCTGCCGGGACAGAACCTACAATGAGCAGTTCTTC. It codes for CAHTTCRDRTYNEQFF.

V is TRBV5-1 and J is TRBJ2-5, with a tentative D call TRBD2 (6 bases). Germline V gene data show CDR1 as SGHRS and CDR2 as YFSETQ. Trimming took off 4 bases at V and 5 bases at J, with 15 bases between the two ends. This CDR3 contains 14 residues. CDR3 in amino acids: CASSTTRPEETQYF. Written as DNA, the CDR3 is TGCGCCAGCAGCACGACTAGACCGGAGGAGACCCAGTACTTC.

The chain combines TRBV28 with TRBJ1-3; D gene uncertain. This CDR3 spans 12 amino acids. In germline, CDR1 is MDHEN, CDR2 SYDVKM. V was clipped by 3 bases and J by 9 bases, with 9 bases between them. The CDR3 nucleotides read TGTGCCAGCAGTTTTGAGCGGTCCACCATATATTTT. This codes for CASSFERSTIYF.

CDR3 region: CAWREWGGENSPLHF. The CDR3 DNA reads as TGTGCCTGGAGGGAATGGGGGGGGGAGAATTCACCCCTCCACTTT. J is TRBJ1-6 and V is TRBV30; tentatively, D is TRBD1 (5 bases). Germline CDR1 and CDR2: GTSNPN and SVGIG (reference sequence). This CDR3 has 15 amino acids. Trimming pared 3 bases from V and 7 bases from J, leaving 16 bases between.

V and J are TRBV29-1 and TRBJ1-5, with a tentative D call TRBD1 (6 bases). This CDR3 has 12 residues. The germline V gene encodes CDR1 SQVTM and CDR2 ANQGSEA. CDR3 DNA: TGCGGCACAGGGATGAGCAATCAGCCCCAGCATTTT. Its protein is CGTGMSNQPQHF.

The chain is built from TRBV12-3 or TRBV12-4 and TRBJ1-2, with D possibly TRBD1 on 5 matching bases. V lost 2 bases to trimming and J lost 4 bases, with 8 bases between them. This CDR3 spans 13 amino acids. This CDR3 is CASSLRRAYGYTF. The CDR3 nucleotides are TGTGCCAGCAGTTTACGCAGGGCCTATGGCTACACCTTC.

The V and J genes are TRBV30 and TRBJ1-6; TRBD1 might be the D (6 bases). Per germline, CDR1 GTSNPN and CDR2 SVGIG (reference sequence). The CDR3 runs 13 residues. Trimming took 1 base from V and 7 from J, leaving 8 bases between them. The CDR3 bases are TGTGCCTGGAGTGAGGGGGGGAATTCACCCCTCCACTTT. Protein product: CAWSEGGNSPLHF.

CDR3 sequence: CATSRPQGRRSSYEQYF. CDR3 bases: TGTGCCACCTCCAGACCCCAGGGGCGAAGAAGCTCCTACGAGCAGTACTTC. The J gene is TRBJ2-7, the V gene TRBV24-1; D is possibly TRBD1 (6 bases). V gave up 9 bases and J gave up 0 bases, with 23 bases separating them. Germline V gene data show CDR1 as KGHDR and CDR2 as SFDVKD. There are 17 residues in the CDR3.

The chain carries TRBV7-8 and TRBJ2-7; 8 nucleotides match TRBD2. V lost 5 bases, J lost 9 bases, and 15 bases stayed unmatched. The CDR3 has 15 residues. The germline V gene has CDR1 SGHVS and CDR2 FQNEAQ. CDR3 sequence (DNA): TGTGCCAGCAGCCCCAAGGGGCGGGGGGAACCTGGGCAGTACTTC. Its translation: CASSPKGRGEPGQYF.

This rearrangement joins TRBV11-1 to TRBJ1-1, with 9 bases aligning to TRBD1. With 3 bases clipped from V and 3 bases from J, the junction kept 2 bases outside the gene matches. This CDR3 contains 14 residues. Germline V lookup: CDR1 SGHAT, CDR2 FQDESV (reference sequence). The CDR3 sequence: CASSFGQGYTEAFF. CDR3 DNA: TGTGCCAGCAGCTTTGGACAGGGGTACACTGAAGCTTTCTTT.

The chain has TRBV19 and TRBJ1-3; 7 bases line up with TRBD1. The CDR3 has 17 residues. In germline, CDR1 is LNHDA, CDR2 SQIVND (reference sequence). Trimming took 1 base from V and 0 from J; bases not matched to a gene: 6. CDR3 coding DNA: TGTGCCAGTAGTATAGTGGGACAGCCGAGCTCTGGAAACACCATATATTTT. Translated, it gives CASSIVGQPSSGNTIYF. The full variable domain, its missing parts supplied by reference TRBV19 and TRBJ1-3, is DGGITQSPKYLFRKEGQNVTLSCEQNLNHDAMYWYRQDPGQGLRLIYYSQIVNDFQKGDIAEGYSVSREKKESFPLTVTSAQKNPTAFYLCASSIVGQPSSGNTIYFGEGSWLTVV.

The chain is built from TRBV7-2 and TRBJ1-6, with TRBD1 matching 9 bases. This CDR3 region has 17 residues. J was trimmed by 9 bases and V by 3 bases; bases with no gene match: 12. Germline CDR1 reads SGHTA; CDR2 reads FQGNSA. The CDR3 region is CASSFLTPGTGISPLHF. Written as DNA, the CDR3 is TGTGCCAGCAGCTTTTTAACCCCCGGGACAGGGATTTCACCCCTCCACTTT.

This clone was observed once. The chain recombines TRBV6-5 with TRBJ2-1, with TRBD1 identical over 10 bases. The germline CDR1 and CDR2 sequences are MNHEY and SVGAGI. The CDR3 extends over 15 amino acids. Unmatched junction bases numbered 2, after V lost 2 bases and J lost 4 bases. The CDR3 DNA sequence: TGTGCCAGCAGTTACGGGACAGGGGATTACAATGAGCAGTTCTTC. This encodes CASSYGTGDYNEQFF.

The chain recombines TRBV19 with TRBJ1-5; D is unresolved. The CDR3 runs to 14 residues. V was pared by 4 bases and J by 3 bases, with 10 bases between. CDR1 and CDR2 from the germline V gene are LNHDA and SQIVND (reference sequence). CDR3 amino acids: CASSRSGANQPQHF. The CDR3, as DNA: TGTGCCAGTAGTAGGTCAGGCGCCAATCAGCCCCAGCATTTT.

The chain links TRBV5-1 to TRBJ1-2; D uncertain. Germline values: CDR1 SGHRS, CDR2 YFSETQ. This CDR3 contains 17 residues. V was trimmed by 5 bases and J by 4 bases, leaving 24 bases between them. The CDR3 nucleotides are TGCGCCAGCAGTTCCACCCCCGAGGCCCGAAAGTCCTATGGCTACACCTTC. This gives the protein CASSSTPEARKSYGYTF.

The V gene is TRBV7-7, the J gene TRBJ2-5; weak D call: TRBD2 (6 bases). The CDR3 contains 14 residues. Germline lookup yields CDR1 SSHAT and CDR2 FNYEAQ (reference sequence). V was pared by 3 bases and J by 4 bases, with 12 bases between. CDR3 residues: CASSLTRGGETQYF. The CDR3 DNA reads as TGTGCCAGCAGCTTGACTAGGGGCGGAGAGACCCAGTACTTC.

This chain joins TRBV21-1 and TRBJ2-7; the listed D gene, TRBD1, was not tested against the DNA. TRBV21-1 is listed as a pseudogene. The CDR3 covers 15 residues. Here the CDR3 DNA reads TGTGCCAGCACCCCACAGGGTAAGGAGTCCTACGAGCAGTACTTC. Encoded protein: CASTPQGKESYEQYF.

The chain carries TRBV28 and TRBJ1-1; D unclear. The CDR3 has 12 amino acids. The germline CDR1 and CDR2 sequences are MDHEN and SYDVKM. V dropped 5 bases and J dropped 5 bases, with 9 bases sitting between them. CDR3 amino acids: CASSAGTTEAFF. CDR3 bases: TGTGCCAGCAGTGCGGGTACAACTGAAGCTTTCTTT.

V is TRBV5-6 and J is TRBJ2-5; 7 bases line up with TRBD1. This CDR3 has 15 amino acids. J gave up 4 bases and V 2 bases, and 8 bases lay outside the gene matches. CDR1 and CDR2 (germline): SGHDT, YYEEEE. The CDR3 DNA reads TGTGCCAGCAGCTTCCGGGACAGCTTATCAGAGACCCAGTACTTC. It encodes CASSFRDSLSETQYF.

The chain combines TRBV6-1 with TRBJ1-2; 9 nucleotides match TRBD1. CDR1 is MNHNS, CDR2 SASEGT, per germline. V lost 2 bases to trimming and J lost 0 bases; unmatched junction nucleotides: 10. The CDR3 loop spans 18 amino acids. As DNA, the CDR3 is TGTGCCAGCAGTGAAAGCGAACAGGGGGCGACAGCTAACTATGGCTACACCTTC. This translates into CASSESEQGATANYGYTF.